Presented here are 9 T cell receptor beta chains from one specimen sequenced in a study of cytomegalovirus exposure and HLA in healthy donors. Only in-frame clones appear in the TCRdb table, and some are missing; sequencing was by immunoSEQ multiplex PCR. Of approximately 280,000 clones in the sample, roughly 90% are singletons; the top ten hold roughly 0.93%. Sequencing was performed on PBMCs. These receptors were taken from a young woman in good health and CMV-seronegative.

This clone turned up a few times. This chain joins TRBV28 and TRBJ1-3; 9 positions agree with TRBD1. Germline-derived CDR1 and CDR2 are MDHEN and SYDVKM. This CDR3 contains 14 residues. The V and J ends lost 4 bases and 5 bases, in that order; junction bases with no gene match: 3. The CDR3 DNA follows: TGTGCCAGCAGTTCGGGACAGGGCAGAAACACCATATATTTT. Translation gives CASSSGQGRNTIYF.

CDR3: CASSLTWTMRLEQYF. CDR3 DNA sequence: TGTGCCAGTAGTCTCACCTGGACTATGAGGCTCGAGCAGTACTTC. The V gene is TRBV19, the J gene TRBJ2-7; a weak D match, TRBD2 (6 bases). The CDR3 runs to 15 residues. In germline, CDR1 is LNHDA, CDR2 SQIVND (reference sequence). V was pared by 5 bases and J by 6 bases, with 20 bases between.

The genes are TRBV2 and TRBJ2-2; tentatively, D is TRBD1 (5 bases). CDR3 size: 15 residues. Germline lookup yields CDR1 SNHLY and CDR2 FYNNEI. V gave up 2 bases and J gave up 0 bases, with 7 bases separating them. The DNA for the CDR3 is TGTGCCAGCAGTGAACAACAGGCGAACACCGGGGAGCTGTTTTTT. Translated: CASSEQQANTGELFF.

The chain couples TRBV27 to TRBJ2-7; TRBD1 agrees at 8 bases. The CDR3 extends over 15 amino acids. V was clipped by 5 bases and J by 5 bases; unmatched bases: 11. Germline CDR1 reads MNHEY; CDR2 reads SMNVEV (reference sequence). The CDR3 region has the DNA TGTGCCAGCAGTCCAGACAGGGGAAAACCCCACGAGCAGTACTTC. This encodes CASSPDRGKPHEQYF.

The V gene is TRBV28, the J gene TRBJ1-2, with 8 bases that match TRBD1. CDR3 size: 16 residues. Losses at the gene ends were 6 bases for V and 6 bases for J; bases not matched to a gene: 15. Germline CDR1 is MDHEN and CDR2 is SYDVKM. Here the CDR3 reads CASSLPEVPGGHGYTF. The CDR3 DNA reads as TGTGCCAGCAGCCTCCCCGAGGTGCCAGGGGGCCATGGCTACACCTTC.

This clone was observed a few times. CDR3 nucleotides: TGCAGTGCTAGAACACACTACGAGCAGTACTTC. Translated: CSARTHYEQYF. The chain recombines TRBV20-1 with TRBJ2-7; D uncertain. Deletions cut 2 bases from V and 3 bases from J, with 5 bases between. Germline V gene data show CDR1 as DFQATT and CDR2 as SNEGSKA (reference sequence). The CDR3 covers 11 residues.

The genes are TRBV7-3 and TRBJ1-1, with D possibly matching TRBD1 (5 bases). Germline CDR1 and CDR2: SGHTA and FQGTGA. V was pared by 1 base and J by 10 bases, with 19 bases between. The CDR3 is 15 residues long. The CDR3 loop reads CASSLSGGGGGSAFF. In DNA form, the CDR3 reads TGTGCCAGCAGCTTAAGTGGGGGTGGCGGGGGTTCAGCTTTCTTT.

V gene TRBV7-8 combines with J gene TRBJ2-5, with 7 bases fitting TRBD2. This CDR3 has 17 residues. Germline CDR1 and CDR2: SGHVS and FQNEAQ. J was trimmed by 4 bases and V by 5 bases; bases with no gene match: 16. CDR3 nucleotides: TGTGCCAGCAGCCGGCAGCAGACTAGCCTCCGTTCAGAGACCCAGTACTTC. Translation gives CASSRQQTSLRSETQYF.

Comment on this clone: The same CDR3 can be traced to other DNA sequences in this sample. The chain has TRBV9 and TRBJ2-1; 9 bases map to TRBD2. Trimming took 0 bases from V and 3 from J; bases not matched to a gene: 4. The CDR3 sequence is 16 residues long. CDR1 SGDLS and CDR2 YYNGEE come from the germline V gene. This CDR3 is CASSVGLAGSYNEQFF. The CDR3 DNA follows: TGTGCCAGCAGCGTAGGGCTAGCGGGGAGCTACAATGAGCAGTTCTTC.